One TCR beta chain is described in this entry. The antigen is undetermined. The data were taken from a study of T cell responses to AZD1222 COVID-19 vaccine. General observations from the study: Mostly white British, mostly female donors; authors suggested clonal diversity may be underestimated. Sampling that yielded the repertoires occurred only after the peak T cell response. Along spike, vaccine-associated CD4 TCRs were found throughout, with dominance at 160-218 and 743-854.

The assay was immunoSEQ multiplex PCR, and TCRdb's table has in-frame clones only and misses some. The data show 30,000 to 35,000 clones, over 75% seen once. The receptor's source is an adult who received the AZD1222 COVID-19 vaccine. Source: peripheral blood, taken 28 days after the second AZD1222 dose.

The CDR3 DNA reads TGCGCCAGCAGTATTTATAGCGGGAGCAACAATGAGCAGTTCTTC. It is translated as CASSIYSGSNNEQFF. The chain couples TRBV4-1 to TRBJ2-1; TRBD2 matches at 9 bases. This CDR3 is 15 amino acids long. Trimming at V came to 6 bases and at J to 5 bases, leaving 8 bases not matched to a gene. Germline assignment: CDR1 MGHRA and CDR2 YSYEKL.